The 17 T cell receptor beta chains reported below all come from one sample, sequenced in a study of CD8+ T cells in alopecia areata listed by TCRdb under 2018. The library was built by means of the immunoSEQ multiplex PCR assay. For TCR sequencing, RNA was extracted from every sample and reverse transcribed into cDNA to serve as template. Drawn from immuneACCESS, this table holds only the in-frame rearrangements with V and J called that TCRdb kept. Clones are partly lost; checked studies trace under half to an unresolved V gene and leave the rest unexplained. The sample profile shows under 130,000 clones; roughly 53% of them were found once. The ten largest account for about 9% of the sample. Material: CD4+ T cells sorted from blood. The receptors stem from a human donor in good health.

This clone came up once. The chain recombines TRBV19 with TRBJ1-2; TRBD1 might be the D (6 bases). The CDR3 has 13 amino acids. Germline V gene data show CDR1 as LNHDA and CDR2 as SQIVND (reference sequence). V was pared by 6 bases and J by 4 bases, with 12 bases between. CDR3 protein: CASRQGLGYGYTF. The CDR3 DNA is TGTGCCAGTAGACAGGGTCTTGGCTATGGCTACACCTTC.

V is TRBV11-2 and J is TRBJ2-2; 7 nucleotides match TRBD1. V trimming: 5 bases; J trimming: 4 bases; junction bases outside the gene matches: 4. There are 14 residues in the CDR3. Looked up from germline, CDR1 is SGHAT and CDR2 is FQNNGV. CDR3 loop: CASSPGQITGELFF. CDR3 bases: TGTGCCAGCAGCCCGGGACAGATCACCGGGGAGCTGTTTTTT.

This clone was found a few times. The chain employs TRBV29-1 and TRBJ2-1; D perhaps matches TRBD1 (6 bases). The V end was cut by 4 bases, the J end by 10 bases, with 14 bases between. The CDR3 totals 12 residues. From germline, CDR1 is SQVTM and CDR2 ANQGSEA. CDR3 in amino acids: CSVANRVGEQFF. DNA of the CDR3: TGCAGCGTTGCAAACAGGGTCGGCGAGCAGTTCTTC.

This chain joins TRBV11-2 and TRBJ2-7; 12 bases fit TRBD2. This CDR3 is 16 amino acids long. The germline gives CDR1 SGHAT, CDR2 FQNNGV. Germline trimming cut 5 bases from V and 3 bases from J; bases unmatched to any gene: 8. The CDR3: CASSNSGLAGNYEQYF. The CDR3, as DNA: TGTGCCAGCAGCAACTCGGGACTAGCGGGTAACTACGAGCAGTACTTC.

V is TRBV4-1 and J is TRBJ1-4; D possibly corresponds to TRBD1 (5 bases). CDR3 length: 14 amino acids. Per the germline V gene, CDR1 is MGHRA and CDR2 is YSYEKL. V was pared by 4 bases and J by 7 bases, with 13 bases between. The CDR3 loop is CASSPGTAVEKLFF. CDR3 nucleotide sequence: TGCGCCAGCAGCCCCGGGACGGCGGTTGAAAAACTGTTTTTT.

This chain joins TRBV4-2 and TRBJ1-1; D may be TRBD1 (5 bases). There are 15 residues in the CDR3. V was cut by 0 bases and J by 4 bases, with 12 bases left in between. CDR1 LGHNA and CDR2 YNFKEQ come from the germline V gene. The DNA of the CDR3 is TGTGCCAGCAGCCAAGATGGGGCAGGGAGCACTGAAGCTTTCTTT. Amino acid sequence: CASSQDGAGSTEAFF.

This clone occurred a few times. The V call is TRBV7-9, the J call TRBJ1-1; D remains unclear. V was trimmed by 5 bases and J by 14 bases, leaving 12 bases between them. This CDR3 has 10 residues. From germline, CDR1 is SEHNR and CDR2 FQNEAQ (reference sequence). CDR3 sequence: CASSPRNGFF. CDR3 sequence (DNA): TGTGCCAGCAGCCCCCGGAATGGGTTCTTT.

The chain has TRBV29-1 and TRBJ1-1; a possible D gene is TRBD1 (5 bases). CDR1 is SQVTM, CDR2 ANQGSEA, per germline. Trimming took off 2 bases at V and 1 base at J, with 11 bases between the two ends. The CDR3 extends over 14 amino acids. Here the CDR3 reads CSVERGLSNTEAFF. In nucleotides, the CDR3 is TGCAGCGTTGAAAGGGGACTCTCGAACACTGAAGCTTTCTTT.

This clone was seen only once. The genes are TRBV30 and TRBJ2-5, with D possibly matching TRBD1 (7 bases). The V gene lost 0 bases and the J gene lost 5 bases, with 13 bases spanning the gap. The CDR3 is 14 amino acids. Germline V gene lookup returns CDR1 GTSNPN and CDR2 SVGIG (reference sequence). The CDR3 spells CAWSVQGGAETQYF. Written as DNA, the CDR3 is TGTGCCTGGAGTGTCCAGGGGGGAGCGGAGACCCAGTACTTC.

This chain's CDR3 is CAWNSGRMNTEAFF. CDR3 nucleotides: TGTGCCTGGAACTCGGGCCGGATGAACACTGAAGCTTTCTTT. The chain joins TRBV30 to TRBJ1-1; D is unclear. This CDR3 region has 14 residues. The V end lost 4 bases, the J end lost 0 bases, and 12 bases lay between the germline ends. Germline CDR1 is GTSNPN and CDR2 is SVGIG (reference sequence).

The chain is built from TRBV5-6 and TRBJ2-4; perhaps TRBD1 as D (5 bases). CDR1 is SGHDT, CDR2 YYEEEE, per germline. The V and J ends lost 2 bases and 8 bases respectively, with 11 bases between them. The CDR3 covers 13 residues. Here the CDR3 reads CASSLRRRDIQYF. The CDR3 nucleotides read TGTGCCAGCAGCTTAAGACGCAGGGACATTCAGTACTTC.

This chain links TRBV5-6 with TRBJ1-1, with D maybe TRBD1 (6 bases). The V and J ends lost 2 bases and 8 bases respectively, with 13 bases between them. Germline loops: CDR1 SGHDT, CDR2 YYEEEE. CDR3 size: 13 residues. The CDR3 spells CASSFYGQREAFF. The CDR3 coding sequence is TGTGCCAGCAGCTTCTACGGACAGCGAGAAGCTTTCTTT.

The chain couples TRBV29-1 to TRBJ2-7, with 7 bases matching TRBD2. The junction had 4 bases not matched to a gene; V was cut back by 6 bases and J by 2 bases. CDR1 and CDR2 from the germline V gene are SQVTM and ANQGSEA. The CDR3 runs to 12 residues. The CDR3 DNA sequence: TGCAGCGTCGGGAGGCCACCCTACGAGCAGTACTTC. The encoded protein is CSVGRPPYEQYF.

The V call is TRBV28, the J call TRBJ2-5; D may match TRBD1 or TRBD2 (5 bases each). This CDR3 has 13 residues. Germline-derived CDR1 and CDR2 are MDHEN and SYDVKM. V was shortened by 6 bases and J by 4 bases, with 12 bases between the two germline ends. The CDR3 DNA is TGTGCCAGCAGGGCAGGGAGAATAGAGACCCAGTACTTC. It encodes CASRAGRIETQYF.

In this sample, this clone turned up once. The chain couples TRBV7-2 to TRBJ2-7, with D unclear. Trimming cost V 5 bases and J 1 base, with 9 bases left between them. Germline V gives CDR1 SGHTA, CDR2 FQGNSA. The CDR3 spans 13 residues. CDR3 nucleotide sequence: TGTGCCAGCAGCCGAGCGTGGTCCTACGAGCAGTACTTC. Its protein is CASSRAWSYEQYF.

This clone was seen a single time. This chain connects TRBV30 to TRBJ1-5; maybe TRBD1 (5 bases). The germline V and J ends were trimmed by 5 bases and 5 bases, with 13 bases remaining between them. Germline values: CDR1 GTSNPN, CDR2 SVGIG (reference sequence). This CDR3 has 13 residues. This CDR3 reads CAWGLTDDQPQHF. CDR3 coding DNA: TGTGCCTGGGGTTTGACAGACGATCAGCCCCAGCATTTT.

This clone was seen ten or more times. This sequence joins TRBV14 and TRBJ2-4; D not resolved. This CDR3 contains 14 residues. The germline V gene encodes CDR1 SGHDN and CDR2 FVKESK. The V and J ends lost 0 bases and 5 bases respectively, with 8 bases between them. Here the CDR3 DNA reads TGTGCCAGCAGCCAAGATTTGGCAGAAAACATTCAGTACTTC. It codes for CASSQDLAENIQYF. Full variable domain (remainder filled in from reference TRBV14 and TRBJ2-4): EAGVTQFPSHSVIEKGQTVTLRCDPISGHDNLYWYRRVMGKEIKFLLHFVKESKQDESGMPNNRFLAERTGGTYSTLKVQPAELEDSGVYFCASSQDLAENIQYFGAGTRLSVL.